The TCR beta chain under discussion was sequenced for a study of T cells in Graves' hyperthyroidism and ophthalmopathy. Exclusion followed for patients with uncontrolled infection, other autoimmune disease, pregnancy or lactation. This clonotype occurred a few times. Trimming removed 5 bases at V and 6 bases at J, with 14 bases between. The CDR3 loop spans 14 amino acids. Per the germline V gene, CDR1 is MDHEN and CDR2 is SYDVKM. Amplification targeted TCR beta CDR3 regions from RNA transcripts. HTBI primers were employed in a first-round RT-PCR of the TCR CDR3. TCRdb used MiXCR to reprocess the multiplex PCR reads, holding one entry per CDR3 protein. The sample contains 600,000 or so distinct CDR3 sequences, 15% to 20% of which appear only once.

The sequenced material came from blood. The clonotype originates from a woman in her twenties or thirties with Graves' hyperthyroidism. J is TRBJ2-1 and V is TRBV28; no reliable D call. The CDR3 protein is CASSARGEVNEQFF. In nucleotides, the CDR3 is TGTGCCAGCAGTGCCAGAGGAGAAGTCAATGAGCAGTTCTTC.